The next 25 T cell receptor beta chains were all read from a single sample in a study of Graves' ophthalmopathy and Graves' hyperthyroidism. Researchers took RNA transcripts and amplified TCR beta CDR3 regions from them. Second-round multiplex PCR came after first-round RT-PCR with HTBI primers. TCRdb re-called the multiplex PCR reads through MiXCR, storing one row per CDR3 protein. Of roughly 500,000 distinct CDR3 sequences listed, approximately 14% were seen once; the top ten hold 9.5% to 10%. The sequenced sample was blood. The receptors were sampled from a woman aged 25 to 39 with Graves' ophthalmopathy.

This clonotype occurred many times. This rearrangement joins TRBV6-1 to TRBJ1-2; D uncertain. Germline CDR1 and CDR2: MNHNS and SASEGT. This CDR3 spans 12 amino acids. Trimming shortened V by 6 bases and J by 2 bases, and 7 bases separated the two germline ends. The DNA for the CDR3 is TGTGCCAGCAGGGCCACGAACTATGGCTACACCTTC. Residues: CASRATNYGYTF.

This clonotype has a count of ten or more. The rearrangement uses TRBV13 and TRBJ2-7; 7 bases align to TRBD2. The V gene's germline CDR1 is PRHDT and CDR2 FYEKMQ (reference sequence). CDR3 length equals 17 residues. The V gene end was trimmed by 2 bases and the J gene end by 3 bases; junction bases not matched to a gene: 13. Written as DNA, the CDR3 is TGTGCCAGCAGCTTACTTTCCGGGCGGGAGATGGGCTACGAGCAGTACTTC. Amino acid sequence: CASSLLSGREMGYEQYF.

This clonotype appeared many times. V gene TRBV28 combines with J gene TRBJ1-1; no clear D. The CDR3 is 13 amino acids. Trimming stripped 3 bases from V and 4 bases from J, with 9 bases between. CDR1 and CDR2 from the germline V gene are MDHEN and SYDVKM. This chain's CDR3 is CASSFLDTTEAFF. CDR3 DNA: TGTGCCAGCAGTTTCCTTGACACCACTGAAGCTTTCTTT.

This clonotype has ten or more counts. This chain links TRBV6-1 with TRBJ1-1; 8 bases line up with TRBD1. Germline V lookup: CDR1 MNHNS, CDR2 SASEGT. After removal of 4 bases from V and 3 bases from J, the junction contained 7 bases not matched to a gene. The CDR3 contains 15 residues. CDR3 amino acids: CASSGRTGPYTEAFF. The CDR3 nucleotides read TGTGCCAGCAGTGGGAGGACAGGGCCCTACACTGAAGCTTTCTTT.

The chain uses TRBV7-2 and TRBJ1-2, with D maybe TRBD1 (6 bases). The V and J ends lost 5 bases and 3 bases respectively, with 13 bases between them. Germline assignment: CDR1 SGHTA and CDR2 FQGNSA. The CDR3 spans 14 residues. The CDR3 here is CASSPGTRDYGYTF. The CDR3 DNA follows: TGTGCCAGCAGCCCCGGGACACGGGACTATGGCTACACCTTC.

This clonotype was observed at least ten times. V usage is TRBV6-2 or TRBV6-3 and J usage is TRBJ2-7; 8 nucleotides align to TRBD2. CDR1 is MNHEY, CDR2 SVGEGT, per germline. V gave up 2 bases and J gave up 1 base; unmatched junction bases: 7. This CDR3 has 16 residues. This CDR3 reads CASSYARLALSYEQYF. CDR3 in DNA: TGTGCCAGCAGTTACGCCCGACTAGCGCTATCCTACGAGCAGTACTTC.

This clonotype came up once. The chain links TRBV6-5 to TRBJ2-7; 7 bases fit TRBD1. CDR3 length: 14 amino acids. V shed 0 bases, J shed 6 bases, and the junction held 5 bases outside the gene matches. CDR1 is MNHEY, CDR2 SVGAGI, per germline. CDR3 residues: CASSYSTGLGEQYF. The CDR3 DNA is TGTGCCAGCAGTTACTCGACAGGGCTCGGCGAGCAGTACTTC.

This clonotype appeared many times. The rearrangement links TRBV6-2 or TRBV6-3 to TRBJ2-7, with 11 bases fitting TRBD1. V gave up 3 bases and J gave up 2 bases; unmatched junction bases: 6. The germline gives CDR1 MNHEY, CDR2 SVGEGT. This CDR3 has 16 residues. CDR3 nucleotide sequence: TGTGCCAGCAGTTATTGGACAGGGGGCATGACCTACGAGCAGTACTTC. Translation gives CASSYWTGGMTYEQYF.

CDR3 sequence reads: CAISVGQGNEQYF. DNA of the CDR3: TGTGCCATCAGTGTTGGACAGGGGAACGAGCAGTACTTC. The chain couples TRBV10-3 to TRBJ2-7; 9 bases are shared with TRBD1. Trimming removed 4 bases from V and 5 bases from J; junction bases left unmatched: 3. Germline V gene lookup returns CDR1 ENHRY and CDR2 SYGVKD. CDR3 length: 13 amino acids.

At least ten counts were recorded for this clonotype. This sequence joins TRBV6-5 and TRBJ1-1; 7 bases are shared with TRBD1. V gave up 2 bases and J gave up 3 bases; unmatched junction bases: 9. The germline V gene has CDR1 MNHEY and CDR2 SVGAGI. CDR3 size: 16 residues. CDR3: CASSYLRQGRDTEAFF. DNA of the CDR3: TGTGCCAGCAGTTACCTTAGACAGGGACGGGACACTGAAGCTTTCTTT.

This clonotype showed up just once. A read error may be the cause here, since a much bigger clone is one base away. No conserved phenylalanine or tryptophan ends this CDR3, so it is likely a read error. Written as DNA, the CDR3 is TGTGCCAGTAGTAACGTTAACTATGGCTACACCCTC. This translates into CASSNVNYGYTL. The J gene is TRBJ1-2, the V gene TRBV19, with no clear D. The CDR3 is 12 amino acids. V was cut by 4 bases and J by 1 base, with 4 bases left in between. CDR1 and CDR2 from the germline V gene are LNHDA and SQIVND (reference sequence).

This clonotype was seen only a few times. A read error may be the cause here, since a much bigger clone is one base away. The rearrangement links TRBV28 to TRBJ2-7; either TRBD1 or TRBD2 may fit D (5 bases each). This CDR3 has 13 amino acids. Germline V gene data show CDR1 as MDHEN and CDR2 as SYDVKM. The CDR3, as DNA: TGTTCCAGCAGTTTGGGGGATGTCTACGAGCAGTACTTC. This sequence encodes CSSSLGDVYEQYF.

The chain employs TRBV11-2 and TRBJ1-1; 7 nucleotides agree with TRBD1. Trimming at V came to 5 bases and at J to 1 base, leaving 7 bases not matched to a gene. The CDR3 length is 15 residues. Germline values: CDR1 SGHAT, CDR2 FQNNGV. The DNA for the CDR3 is TGTGCCAGCAGCCGATGGCAGGGGGGGAACACTGAAGCTTTCTTT. It specifies CASSRWQGGNTEAFF.

At least ten counts were recorded for this clonotype. CDR3 DNA: TGTGCCAGCAGCTTAAGGGGCGAATACCCCTACGAGCAGTACTTC. It specifies CASSLRGEYPYEQYF. This rearrangement joins TRBV13 to TRBJ2-7, with D perhaps TRBD1 (5 bases). CDR3 length: 15 residues. Trimming left V 2 bases short and J 2 bases short, with 13 bases between. CDR1 and CDR2 from the germline V gene are PRHDT and FYEKMQ (reference sequence).

This clonotype was counted many times. This chain links TRBV7-6 with TRBJ2-5; D possibly corresponds to TRBD2 (6 bases). The V gene lost 2 bases and the J gene lost 2 bases, with 18 bases spanning the gap. Germline V CDR1 and CDR2: SGHVS, FNYEAQ. The CDR3 spans 17 residues. CDR3 in DNA: TGTGCCAGCAGCTTATCTGTAGCGGCCGGGAGTCAAGAGACCCAGTACTTC. This sequence encodes CASSLSVAAGSQETQYF.

In this sample, this clonotype turned up many times. The chain joins TRBV7-6 to TRBJ1-3; D is perhaps TRBD1 (6 bases). This CDR3 is 15 amino acids long. The germline V gene has CDR1 SGHVS and CDR2 FNYEAQ. Between the trimmed V and J ends, which lost 4 bases and 4 bases, there was a span of 14 bases. The CDR3 loop is CASSSGGGRGNTIYF. CDR3 bases: TGTGCCAGCAGCTCCGGCGGGGGGCGGGGAAACACCATATATTTT.

This clonotype was seen repeatedly, ten times or more. The chain has TRBV12-3 or TRBV12-4 and TRBJ1-3; D is perhaps TRBD1 (5 bases). V was shortened by 6 bases and J by 2 bases, with 17 bases between the two germline ends. The CDR3 length is 16 residues. CDR3 amino acids: CASSWDLQGTGNTIYF. The CDR3 nucleotides are TGTGCCAGCAGCTGGGATTTGCAGGGAACTGGAAACACCATATATTTT.

This clonotype was seen ten or more times. The V gene is TRBV6-1, the J gene TRBJ1-2, with D possibly matching TRBD1 (6 bases). Trimming pared 7 bases from V and 4 bases from J, leaving 13 bases between. Looked up from germline, CDR1 is MNHNS and CDR2 is SASEGT. There are 13 residues in the CDR3. DNA for the CDR3: TGTGCCAGCACTAAAGGGGGTGTCTATGGCTACACCTTC. This sequence encodes CASTKGGVYGYTF.

This clonotype was found many times. The chain recombines TRBV28 with TRBJ2-7; D is ambiguous. Germline V gives CDR1 MDHEN, CDR2 SYDVKM. The CDR3 runs 12 residues. Trimming removed 4 bases from V and 4 bases from J, with 8 bases in between. The CDR3 DNA reads TGTGCCAGCAGTTCGGTTAATTACGAGCAGTACTTC. It codes for CASSSVNYEQYF.

In this sample, this clonotype turned up many times. This chain uses TRBV27 with TRBJ1-5, with D possibly being TRBD1 (5 bases). Germline CDR1 reads MNHEY; CDR2 reads SMNVEV (reference sequence). The CDR3 has 16 residues. The V end lost 3 bases, the J end lost 5 bases, and 17 bases lay between the germline ends. The CDR3: CASSFIGDRTHQPQHF. The CDR3, as DNA: TGTGCCAGCAGTTTCATCGGGGACCGGACCCATCAGCCCCAGCATTTT.

Notes on this clonotype: An end of the junction differs from the germline gene, which may be a read error. The V gene is TRBV19, the J gene TRBJ2-5; unclear D gene. CDR1 and CDR2 (germline): LNHDA, SQIVND (reference sequence). CDR3 length: 13 amino acids. CDR3 sequence (DNA): TGTGCCAGTAGTCGATCAGGCGAAGAGAGCCAGTACTTC. Its translation is CASSRSGEESQYF.

The sample holds many counts of this clonotype. The chain uses TRBV27 and TRBJ2-7; maybe TRBD2 (5 bases). The CDR3 covers 15 residues. CDR1 is MNHEY and CDR2 is SMNVEV in the germline V gene (reference sequence). Trimming pared 3 bases from V and 3 bases from J, leaving 15 bases between. In DNA form, the CDR3 reads TGTGCCAGCAGTTTTGGCCCGGCGGGTCGCTACGAGCAGTACTTC. Translation: CASSFGPAGRYEQYF.

The chain employs TRBV28 and TRBJ1-1; 7 bases match TRBD1. The CDR3 totals 17 residues. V lost 6 bases and J lost 1; bases outside the gene matches: 14. CDR1 is MDHEN and CDR2 is SYDVKM in the germline V gene. The CDR3 DNA sequence: TGTGCCAGCAGAGTTCGAATACAGGGGAGGAGGAACACTGAAGCTTTCTTT. Protein: CASRVRIQGRRNTEAFF.

This clonotype was seen many times. The gene calls are TRBV3-1 and TRBJ1-2, with unresolved D. There are 15 residues in the CDR3. V was cut by 0 bases and J by 4 bases, with 12 bases left in between. CDR1 is LGHDT and CDR2 is YNNKEL in the germline V gene (reference sequence). The CDR3 bases are TGTGCCAGCAGCCAAGATGACGGACCCTTCTATGGCTACACCTTC. This translates into CASSQDDGPFYGYTF.

This chain joins TRBV11-2 and TRBJ2-5, with 8 bases matching TRBD1. The CDR3 consists of 14 residues. Germline-derived CDR1 and CDR2 are SGHAT and FQNNGV. V shed 7 bases and J 2 bases; nucleotides not matched to a gene: 6. In nucleotides, the CDR3 is TGTGCCAGCAACAGGGGGACTGAACAAGAGACCCAGTACTTC. This sequence encodes CASNRGTEQETQYF. The whole variable domain, filled in from reference TRBV11-2 and TRBJ2-5, reads EAGVAQSPRYKIIEKRQSVAFWCNPISGHATLYWYQQILGQGPKLLIQFQNNGVVDDSQLPKDRFSAERLKGVDSTLKIQPAKLEDSAVYLCASNRGTEQETQYFGPGTRLLVL.